This T cell receptor (beta chain) was recorded in a study of blood T cells in healthy people across ages. Broader study findings: Because donor CMV status was unknown, expanded clonotype changes were possibly confounded.

With regard to this clonotype: Its specificity is unknown. One end of the junction does not line up with germline, which may come from a read error.

CDR1 LGHDT and CDR2 YNNKEL come from the germline V gene (reference sequence). The CDR3 length is 15 residues. Every donor gave ten milliliters of peripheral blood. The use of a sample-barcoded 5' primer and a J-beta primer mix characterized a second PCR of 7 to 11 cycles. Carrying 12 random nucleotides, a template-switch adaptor labeled each individual cDNA molecule. One entry per CDR3 protein results from TCRdb running MiXCR on the 5' RACE reads. The repertoire has 250,000 to 300,000 distinct CDR3 sequences, around 30% of them found once; the top ten carry approximately 30%. The sequenced sample was blood. The V gene is TRBV3-1, the J gene TRBJ2-5; D may be TRBD1 (7 bases). This clonotype originated in a woman between 65 and 79 years old in good health. The CDR3 here is CASSEEPGGWETQYF. DNA of the CDR3: TGTGCCAGCAGCGAAGAACCAGGGGGGTGGGAGACCCAGTACTTC.